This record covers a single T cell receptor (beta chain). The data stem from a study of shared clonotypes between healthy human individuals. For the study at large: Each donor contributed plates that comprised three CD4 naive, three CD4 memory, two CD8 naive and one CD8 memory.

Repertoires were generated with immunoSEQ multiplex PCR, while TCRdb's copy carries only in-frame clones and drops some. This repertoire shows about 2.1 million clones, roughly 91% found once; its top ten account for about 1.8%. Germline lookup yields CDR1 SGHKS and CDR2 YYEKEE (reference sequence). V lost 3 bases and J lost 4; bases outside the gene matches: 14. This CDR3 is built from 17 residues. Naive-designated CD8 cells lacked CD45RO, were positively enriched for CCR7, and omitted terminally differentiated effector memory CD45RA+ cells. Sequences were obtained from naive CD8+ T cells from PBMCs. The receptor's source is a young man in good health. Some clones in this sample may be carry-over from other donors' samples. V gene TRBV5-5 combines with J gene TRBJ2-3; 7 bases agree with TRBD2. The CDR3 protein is CASSSRGSGALSDTQYF. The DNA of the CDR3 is TGTGCCAGCAGCTCCCGCGGGAGCGGGGCATTATCAGATACGCAGTATTTT.